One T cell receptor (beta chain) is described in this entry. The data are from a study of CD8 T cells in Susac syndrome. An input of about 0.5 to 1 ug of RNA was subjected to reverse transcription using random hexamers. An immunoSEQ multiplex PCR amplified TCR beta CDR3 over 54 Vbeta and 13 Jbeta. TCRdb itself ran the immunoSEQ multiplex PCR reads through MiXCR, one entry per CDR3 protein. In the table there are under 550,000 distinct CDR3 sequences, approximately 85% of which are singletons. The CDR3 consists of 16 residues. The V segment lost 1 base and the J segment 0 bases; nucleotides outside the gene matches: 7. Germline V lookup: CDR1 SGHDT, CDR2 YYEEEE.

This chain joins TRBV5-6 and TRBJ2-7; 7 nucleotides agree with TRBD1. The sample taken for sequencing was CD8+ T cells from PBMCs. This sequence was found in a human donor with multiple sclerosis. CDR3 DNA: TGTGCCAGCAGCTTGAGGGGACAGTCCTTCTCCTACGAGCAGTACTTC. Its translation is CASSLRGQSFSYEQYF.